Following are 20 T cell receptor beta chains from one sample sequenced in a study of beta chain features in type 1 diabetes (dated by TCRdb to about 2018). Library prep was done by the immunoSEQ multiplex PCR assay. All of the isolated RNA was reverse transcribed with the High Capacity cDNA Reverse Transcription Kit, so expressed TCRB transcripts were sequenced. TCRdb re-hosts the immuneACCESS table, in-frame sequences only. Its copies lack some clones; in the studies checked, an unresolved V gene accounts for under half of them, and the cause for the rest is not known. The sample table contains about 260,000 clones; only one count was recorded for 68% of them. The ten biggest clones cover almost 0.055% of the sample. Material for sequencing was naive CD4+ T cells from blood. This specimen's cell subset or site label, per the study, means: true naive CD4+ T cells. These receptors were collected from a man aged 30-40 years in good health.

The chain combines TRBV9 with TRBJ2-3; D may be TRBD2 (6 bases). V was shortened by 2 bases and J by 0 bases, with 10 bases between the two germline ends. Looked up from germline, CDR1 is SGDLS and CDR2 is YYNGEE. The CDR3 sequence is 15 residues long. CDR3 region: CASSVAGHSTDTQYF. The CDR3 coding sequence is TGTGCCAGCAGCGTTGCGGGGCACAGCACAGATACGCAGTATTTT.

The chain is built from TRBV29-1 and TRBJ1-1; D remains ambiguous. Germline assignment: CDR1 SQVTM and CDR2 ANQGSEA. The ends were cut back, 4 bases at V and 8 bases at J, with 11 bases in the middle. This CDR3 has 11 amino acids. CDR3 region: CSVGVRMEAFF. The CDR3 nucleotides are TGCAGCGTTGGGGTTCGGATGGAAGCTTTCTTT.

J is TRBJ2-1 and V is TRBV7-2; D might be TRBD1 (5 bases). The germline V gene has CDR1 SGHTA and CDR2 FQGNSA. The CDR3 has 16 amino acids. Trimming pared 2 bases from V and 6 bases from J, leaving 17 bases between. The CDR3 is CASSLRGWMPTNEQFF. For the CDR3, the DNA is TGTGCCAGCAGCTTAAGGGGCTGGATGCCAACCAATGAGCAGTTCTTC.

The chain is built from TRBV28 and TRBJ2-7, with 7 bases aligning to TRBD2. V lost 2 bases, J lost 2 bases, and 0 bases stayed unmatched. Germline CDR1 MDHEN, CDR2 SYDVKM. The length of the CDR3 is 13 residues. As DNA, the CDR3 is TGTGCCAGCAGTTTAGCGGGGGCCTACGAGCAGTACTTC. Encoded protein: CASSLAGAYEQYF.

This clone was seen a handful of times. The genes are TRBV4-3 and TRBJ2-5; D gene uncertain. Between the trimmed V and J ends, which lost 0 bases and 7 bases, there was a span of 6 bases. Germline-derived CDR1 and CDR2 are LGHNA and YSLEER. This CDR3 comprises 12 residues. The CDR3: CASSQDSGTQYF. CDR3 DNA: TGCGCCAGCAGCCAAGATTCCGGGACCCAGTACTTC.

There are a few counts of this clone. CDR3 nucleotide sequence: TGTGCCAGCAGTTTCGGACAGGGGTTCGAGCAGTACTTC. Translation: CASSFGQGFEQYF. The J gene is TRBJ2-7, the V gene TRBV7-2; 9 bases fit TRBD1. V shed 6 bases, J shed 6 bases, and the junction held 6 bases outside the gene matches. This CDR3 spans 13 amino acids. Germline V gene data show CDR1 as SGHTA and CDR2 as FQGNSA.

This clone was counted between two and nine times. This sample also contains other DNA sequences that code for the same CDR3. The chain has TRBV30 and TRBJ2-3; no definite D call. This CDR3 spans 11 amino acids. Trimming cost V 2 bases and J 4 bases, with 4 bases left between them. Germline lookup yields CDR1 GTSNPN and CDR2 SVGIG (reference sequence). DNA of the CDR3: TGTGCCTGGAGTCCTTCAGATACGCAGTATTTT. Protein product: CAWSPSDTQYF.

The rearrangement joins TRBV5-1 to TRBJ2-7; 8 positions match TRBD1. The CDR3 is 15 residues long. Germline CDR1 SGHRS, CDR2 YFSETQ. The V gene end was trimmed by 4 bases and the J gene end by 3 bases; junction bases not matched to a gene: 9. As DNA, the CDR3 is TGCGCCAGCAGCATAGGACAGGGTGGTATCTACGAGCAGTACTTC. Its protein is CASSIGQGGIYEQYF.

The V gene is TRBV11-2, the J gene TRBJ2-1; 12 bases are a match to TRBD2. J was trimmed by 5 bases and V by 5 bases; bases with no gene match: 10. The CDR3 contains 17 residues. CDR1 and CDR2 (germline): SGHAT, FQNNGV. CDR3 nucleotides: TGTGCCAGCAGCCTTAGACTAGCGGGAGATCTGCACAATGAGCAGTTCTTC. Translated: CASSLRLAGDLHNEQFF.

This clone was seen a handful of times. The J gene is TRBJ1-2, the V gene TRBV30, with 10 nucleotides matching TRBD1. The CDR3 contains 13 residues. The V gene end was trimmed by 2 bases and the J gene end by 8 bases; junction bases not matched to a gene: 5. The germline gives CDR1 GTSNPN, CDR2 SVGIG (reference sequence). The chain's CDR3 is CAWSQGTGDGYTF. The CDR3 bases are TGTGCCTGGAGTCAAGGGACAGGGGACGGCTACACCTTC.

V is TRBV18 and J is TRBJ2-1; 7 nucleotides agree with TRBD2. V shed 5 bases and J 8 bases; nucleotides not matched to a gene: 15. Germline CDR1 KGHSH, CDR2 LQKENI. This CDR3 contains 16 residues. The CDR3 is CASSKSRGLLSDEQFF. As DNA, the CDR3 is TGTGCCAGCTCAAAGTCTCGGGGACTATTATCGGATGAGCAGTTCTTC.

This chain uses TRBV27 with TRBJ2-5, with D perhaps assigned TRBD1 or TRBD2 (5 bases each). V gave up 5 bases and J gave up 1 base, with 8 bases separating them. The germline V gene has CDR1 MNHEY and CDR2 SMNVEV (reference sequence). The CDR3 covers 13 residues. The CDR3 sequence is CASSRGRQETQYF. The CDR3 region has the DNA TGTGCCAGCAGTCGGGGACGCCAAGAGACCCAGTACTTC.

This chain connects TRBV7-2 to TRBJ2-5; D uncertain. V was cut by 4 bases and J by 4 bases, with 7 bases left in between. The V gene's germline CDR1 is SGHTA and CDR2 FQGNSA. The CDR3 is 12 residues long. In DNA form, the CDR3 reads TGTGCCAGCAGCTCAATTTCAGAGACCCAGTACTTC. This encodes CASSSISETQYF.

This clone was found a few times. Other DNA sequences in the same sample also yield this CDR3. The CDR3 sequence: CASSLARGADTQYF. CDR3 DNA sequence: TGTGCCAGCAGCTTAGCCAGGGGCGCAGATACGCAGTATTTT. This sequence joins TRBV7-2 and TRBJ2-3, with D tentatively TRBD1 (6 bases). V was shortened by 0 bases and J by 4 bases, with 8 bases between the two germline ends. CDR1 is SGHTA and CDR2 is FQGNSA in the germline V gene. The CDR3 is 14 amino acids.

This clone was counted between two and nine times. J is TRBJ1-1 and V is TRBV30; D may be TRBD1 (5 bases). This CDR3 has 11 amino acids. Germline values: CDR1 GTSNPN, CDR2 SVGIG (reference sequence). Trimming took 5 bases from V and 1 from J, leaving 5 bases between them. This CDR3 is CAWGQNTEAFF. CDR3 nucleotide sequence: TGTGCCTGGGGACAGAACACTGAAGCTTTCTTT.

This chain joins TRBV2 and TRBJ2-3, with D perhaps assigned TRBD1 or TRBD2 (5 bases each). This CDR3 is 11 amino acids long. From germline, CDR1 is SNHLY and CDR2 FYNNEI. Trimming took 6 bases from V and 11 from J, leaving 12 bases between them. CDR3 loop: CASRVGVMQYF. The CDR3 region has the DNA TGTGCCAGCAGGGTGGGGGTTATGCAGTATTTT.

The chain has TRBV14 and TRBJ2-2; no clear D gene. This CDR3 comprises 14 residues. Germline V gene sequence: CDR1 SGHDN, CDR2 FVKESK. Trimming removed 2 bases from V and 0 bases from J, with 4 bases in between. This chain's CDR3 is CASSQTANTGELFF. In DNA form, the CDR3 reads TGTGCCAGCAGCCAAACGGCGAACACCGGGGAGCTGTTTTTT.

Remarks on this clone: Other DNA sequences in the sample encode the same CDR3. The chain is built from TRBV29-1 and TRBJ2-1; 8 bases map to TRBD2. This CDR3 is 13 amino acids long. Germline-derived CDR1 and CDR2 are SQVTM and ANQGSEA. Trimming removed 6 bases from V and 0 bases from J; junction bases left unmatched: 1. CDR3 sequence: CSVSGSSYNEQFF. In nucleotides, the CDR3 is TGCAGCGTAAGCGGGAGCTCCTACAATGAGCAGTTCTTC.

The gene calls are TRBV10-3 and TRBJ2-5; TRBD1 or TRBD2 may be the D gene (5 bases each). Germline lookup yields CDR1 ENHRY and CDR2 SYGVKD. V was clipped by 11 bases and J by 3 bases, with 16 bases between them. This CDR3 spans 13 amino acids. In nucleotides, the CDR3 is TGTGCCGCCTCCGGGACGAATGAAGAGACCCAGTACTTC. It is translated as CAASGTNEETQYF.

The chain recombines TRBV5-4 with TRBJ2-2; D unclear. Germline V gives CDR1 SGHNT, CDR2 YYREEE (reference sequence). The CDR3 loop spans 14 amino acids. Trimming removed 5 bases at V and 0 bases at J, with 8 bases between. The CDR3 loop is CASRLAPNTGELFF. In DNA, the CDR3 is TGTGCCAGCAGGCTGGCGCCGAACACCGGGGAGCTGTTTTTT.